The next 10 T cell receptor beta chains were all read from a single sample in a study of T cell clonality in common variable immunodeficiency. These receptors lack a known antigen. Study-wide results and caveats: In common variable immunodeficiency, TCR beta chains reportedly carried fewer deletions and N-nucleotide insertions.

The repertoire was sequenced with immunoSEQ multiplex PCR; TCRdb's copy has only in-frame clones and lacks some. Sampling found around 25,000 clones, none seen once. The sequenced sample was peripheral blood mononuclear cells. All receptors come from a human donor with common variable immunodeficiency.

This clone has at least ten counts. The DNA ends 3 residues before the CDR3 does, and the rest of the CDR3 is filled in from the germline J gene. The genes are TRBV6-2 or TRBV6-3 and TRBJ2-1, with 8 bases aligning to TRBD1. This CDR3 contains 16 residues. Germline CDR1 reads MNHEY; CDR2 reads SVGEGT. V was clipped by 5 bases and J by 4 bases; unmatched bases: 10. CDR3 loop: CASSRQGPLKYNEQFF. The covered CDR3 bases are TGTGCCAGCAGTCGACAGGGGCCTCTCAAGTACAATGAG.

This clone has at least ten counts. Coverage ceases 3 residues before the CDR3 finishes, and the germline J gene fills in the end. The chain has TRBV6-2 or TRBV6-3 and TRBJ2-1; 11 nucleotides align to TRBD2. Per the germline V gene, CDR1 is MNHEY and CDR2 is SVGEGT. Germline trimming cut 11 bases from V and 6 bases from J; bases unmatched to any gene: 12. This CDR3 is built from 15 residues. The sequenced part of the CDR3 DNA is TGTGCCGTTAGCGGGAGGGCCCTTGGAGCCAATGAG. Protein product: CAVSGRALGANE. The CDR3 as a whole reads CAVSGRALGANEQFF.

This clone has at least ten counts. The observed sequence ends 3 residues before the CDR3 terminus, with the missing tail filled in from the germline J gene. This chain links TRBV6-7 with TRBJ2-7; the D gene is possibly TRBD1 (6 bases). TRBV6-7 is annotated as an ORF whose role is uncertain. The CDR3 is made up of 15 amino acids. With 6 bases removed from V and 1 base from J, the gap between germline ends came to 16 bases. The chain's CDR3 is CASRNRQVRSYEQYF. The CDR3 bases that were read are TGTGCCAGCAGGAACCGACAGGTAAGATCCTACGAG.

Many counts were recorded for this clone. Partial CDR3 DNA: TGTGCCAGCTCACCATTAAATCCCCCAGGGGGAGAGACC. It encodes CASSPLNPPGGET. The full CDR3 protein is CASSPLNPPGGETQYF. This chain joins TRBV18 and TRBJ2-5; 7 positions match TRBD1. The read comes to an end 3 residues before the CDR3 does, leaving the germline J gene to fill in the end. This CDR3 has 16 residues. V gave up 2 bases and J gave up 4 bases; unmatched junction bases: 10. Per germline, CDR1 KGHSH and CDR2 LQKENI.

This clone was observed at least ten times. From the germline J gene comes the end of the CDR3, since the read stops 3 residues before it. The identical CDR3 is also encoded by other nucleotide sequences in the sample. This chain uses TRBV7-2 with TRBJ2-7, with D maybe TRBD2 (6 bases). Looked up from germline, CDR1 is SGHTA and CDR2 is FQGNSA. The CDR3 spans 13 residues. Trimming removed 0 bases from V and 5 bases from J, with 8 bases in between. The covered CDR3 bases are TGTGCCAGCAGCTTAGCGGGGGGTGACGAG. Amino acids: CASSLAGGDE. The complete CDR3 protein is CASSLAGGDEQYF.

This clone was observed at least ten times. Incomplete CDR3 DNA: TGCGCCAGCAGCTTGAGGTCCCCCGCCGGGACAGGGGGACTGAACACTGAA. Protein sequence: CASSLRSPAGTGGLNTE. The whole CDR3 is CASSLRSPAGTGGLNTEAFF. The chain uses TRBV5-1 and TRBJ1-1; 11 nucleotides line up with TRBD1. The read terminates 3 residues ahead of where the CDR3 ends, so the germline J gene completes it. This CDR3 contains 20 residues. V dropped 1 base and J dropped 0; count of bases not matched to a gene: 14. Germline loops: CDR1 SGHRS, CDR2 YFSETQ.

In this sample, this clone turned up many times. The read terminates 3 residues ahead of where the CDR3 ends, so the germline J gene completes it. This chain joins TRBV19 and TRBJ2-3; D possibly corresponds to TRBD1 (5 bases). Trimming left V 3 bases short and J 4 bases short, with 11 bases between. The CDR3 runs to 14 residues. Germline V gene lookup returns CDR1 LNHDA and CDR2 SQIVND (reference sequence). Incomplete CDR3 DNA: TGTGCCAGTAGTATCGGGCAGGGTTCAGATACG. Translation gives CASSIGQGSDT. The whole CDR3 protein is CASSIGQGSDTQYF.

This clone was recorded many times. The DNA ends 3 residues before the CDR3 does, and the rest of the CDR3 is filled in from the germline J gene. The chain links TRBV6-2 or TRBV6-3 to TRBJ2-7; D is unclear. The CDR3 has 15 residues. Trimming pared 0 bases from V and 2 bases from J, leaving 11 bases between. CDR1 MNHEY and CDR2 SVGEGT come from the germline V gene. CDR3 sequence: CASSYSTGLTYEQYF. The DNA read from the CDR3 is TGTGCCAGCAGTTACTCGACGGGTCTCACCTACGAG.

This clone was detected many times. The DNA ends 3 residues before the CDR3 does, and the rest of the CDR3 is filled in from the germline J gene. The chain is built from TRBV5-1 and TRBJ2-6; D gene ambiguous. CDR3 size: 13 residues. V gave up 0 bases and J gave up 12 bases, with 10 bases separating them. Looked up from germline, CDR1 is SGHRS and CDR2 is YFSETQ. This chain's CDR3 is CASSLEPTPVLTF. The sequenced part of the CDR3 DNA is TGCGCCAGCAGCTTGGAGCCTACCCCCGTC.

For this clone: With the read ending 3 residues before the CDR3 end, the germline J gene is used to fill in that end. The chain couples TRBV6-2 or TRBV6-3 to TRBJ2-1; the D gene is possibly TRBD2 (5 bases). CDR3 size: 14 residues. Germline CDR1 is MNHEY and CDR2 is SVGEGT. Trimming took off 10 bases at V and 7 bases at J, with 20 bases between the two ends. The DNA read from the CDR3 is TGTGCCACCCATAGGCTCCGGGGTTGGAATGAG. Protein product: CATHRLRGWNE. The whole CDR3 region reads CATHRLRGWNEQFF.